This TCR beta chain was sequenced in a study of T cell responses to AZD1222 COVID-19 vaccine. This clone turned up a few times. Assay used: immunoSEQ multiplex PCR; TCRdb lists only in-frame clones, some missing. Of 85,000 to 130,000 clones in the sample, over 80% were seen once. CDR3 length equals 14 residues. The germline gives CDR1 SNHLY, CDR2 FYNNEI. Losses at the gene ends were 7 bases for V and 4 bases for J; bases not matched to a gene: 5. Specimen: peripheral blood, collected on day 0 of AZD1222 vaccination. V and J are TRBV2 and TRBJ2-2; 8 bases map to TRBD1. The clonotype originates from an adult in good health. This CDR3 is CASNLRGPTGELFF. The CDR3 DNA is TGTGCCAGCAACCTCAGGGGGCCCACCGGGGAGCTGTTTTTT.